Described below is a single TCR beta chain sequence and its context. Its specificity is not known. Vbeta (60) and Jbeta (13) primers were used in the PCR. Authors' processing steps: A later analysis counted around 74 million unique TCR beta chains, some 11 million shared. TCRdb's table, derived via immunoSEQ multiplex PCR, lists solely in-frame clones and lacks some. V and J calls and clone size come straight from that table; D and trimming were deduced from the DNA. Of under 200,000 clones detected, about four fifths appear once; the ten largest clones hold around 0.98%. The sample originates from a study of cytomegalovirus exposure and HLA in healthy donors. Regarding the study as a whole: Confirmation was obtained in vitro that three CMV-associated chains are specific for CMV antigens. Several of the most significant clusters appeared linked to common viral pathogens, based on a later analysis.

This CDR3 is built from 15 residues. Germline V gives CDR1 SGHTA, CDR2 FQGNSA. J gave up 1 base and V 3 bases, and 4 bases lay outside the gene matches. The rearrangement links TRBV7-2 to TRBJ2-5, with 8 bases aligning to TRBD2. The sequence was obtained from a man aged 30 to 39 in good health and CMV-seronegative. The specimen was PBMCs. The CDR3 bases are TGTGCCAGCAGCTTCCGTAGCGGGGTCCAAGAGACCCAGTACTTC. Residues: CASSFRSGVQETQYF.